Listed here is a single T cell receptor beta chain. What it binds is not known. The data derive from a study of T cells expressing NK-cell markers. The wider study: Sequencing covered eight donors, seven HCMV-seropositive and one seronegative. Regarding the study as a whole: Whether expanded NKG2C+ T cell clones recognized HCMV stayed uncertain.

The CDR3 has 15 residues. 5'RACE template switching built TCR beta cDNA with unique molecular identifiers. No DNA is given; TCRdb re-called the 5' RACE reads and lists each CDR3 protein once. There are about 260,000 distinct CDR3 sequences in the sample, with about 0.39% held by the top ten. This TCR came from a man aged 18 to 30 in good health. This chain links TRBV12-3 or TRBV12-4 with TRBJ2-3. Material: blood T cells: a sorted CD56 or NKG2C T cell subset, CD4+ or CD8+ T cells, or bulk PBMC T cells (not recorded which). This CDR3 is CASSRAGLATDTQYF.